This TCR beta chain came from a study of blood T cells in healthy people across ages. The CDR3 covers 15 residues. V gave up 1 base and J gave up 9 bases; unmatched junction bases: 6. CDR1 is LGHNA and CDR2 is YSLEER in the germline V gene. PCR was performed a second time for about 6 to 11 cycles using a sample-barcoded 5' primer and a J-beta primer mix. TCRdb reprocessed the 5' RACE reads via MiXCR and lists one record per CDR3 protein. Of about 780,000 distinct CDR3 sequences in the sample, 35% to 50% were seen once. Sequenced material: blood. This receptor was obtained from a man older than 75 in good health. The chain employs TRBV4-3 and TRBJ2-1; 10 nucleotides agree with TRBD2. CDR3 amino acids: CASSQGLAGGSEQFF. CDR3 DNA: TGCGCCAGCAGCCAAGGGTTAGCGGGAGGCTCTGAGCAGTTCTTC.